The rows below give T cell receptor beta chains drawn from one sample of a study of cytomegalovirus exposure and HLA in healthy donors. The method was immunoSEQ multiplex PCR; TCRdb's version includes in-frame clones alone and lacks a portion of them. The sample lists hundreds of thousands of clones, 77% occurring once. Sequenced material: PBMCs. These receptors all stem from a woman aged 60-75 years in good health and CMV-seropositive. CDR3s include the opening cysteine and the closing phenylalanine or tryptophan. The D gene is left open where the match is weak. Clone size is not always given. Where it is, it says once, few, many or a class for expanded clones.

DNA: TGCGCCAGCAGCTTTTTACAGGGGATCGGCGAAAAACTGTTTTTT; CDR3: CASSFLQGIGEKLFF; D: TRBD1; size: NA; J: TRBJ1-4; V: TRBV5-1
DNA: TGCGCCAGCAGCTCAGGCGCCACGGATGGCTACACCTTC; CDR3: CASSSGATDGYTF; D: NA; size: NA; J: TRBJ1-2; V: TRBV4-1
DNA: TGTGCCAGCAGCATCCGGGACAAGTGGGTGAACACTGAAGCTTTCTTT; CDR3: CASSIRDKWVNTEAFF; D: NA; size: NA; J: TRBJ1-1; V: TRBV21-1
DNA: TGTGCCAGCAGCCAAAGCGGGCGGGGGCCCCCGGGGGGAGAGACCCAGTACTTC; CDR3: CASSQSGRGPPGGETQYF; D: NA; size: NA; J: TRBJ2-5; V: TRBV4-2
DNA: TGTGCCAGCAGCTTCCTCTTTGTCGGGGTCTCCTACGAGCAGTACTTC; CDR3: CASSFLFVGVSYEQYF; D: NA; size: NA; J: TRBJ2-7; V: TRBV7-9
DNA: TGTGCCAGTAGTATACTGGGCGACAGGGCCGCAGGGGGCTATGGCTACACCTTC; CDR3: CASSILGDRAAGGYGYTF; D: TRBD1; size: NA; J: TRBJ1-2; V: TRBV19
DNA: TGTGCCAGCAGTCTACAGAAAACCGGGGAGCTGTTTTTT; CDR3: CASSLQKTGELFF; D: NA; size: few; J: TRBJ2-2; V: TRBV2
DNA: TGTGCCAGCAGGTGGGGGGGTTGGACAGGGGGTCTTCTCCCAGGCTACACCTTC; CDR3: CASRWGGWTGGLLPGYTF; D: TRBD1; size: NA; J: TRBJ1-2; V: TRBV27
DNA: TGTGCCAGCAGCTTGGACTGGTCGAACACTGAAGCTTTCTTT; CDR3: CASSLDWSNTEAFF; D: NA; size: NA; J: TRBJ1-1; V: TRBV11-2
DNA: TGTGCCAGCAGCTTTTTGCCAGGGGGCCTTGGCTACACCTTC; CDR3: CASSFLPGGLGYTF; D: TRBD1; size: NA; J: TRBJ1-2; V: TRBV7-9
DNA: TGTGCCAGCCAAGGAGGGTACGGGGGAGCTGAAGCTTTCTTT; CDR3: CASQGGYGGAEAFF; D: NA; size: NA; J: TRBJ1-1; V: TRBV5-6
DNA: TGTGCCAGCAGTGAAGCGGGAGCAATGAACACTGAAGCTTTCTTT; CDR3: CASSEAGAMNTEAFF; D: NA; size: NA; J: TRBJ1-1; V: TRBV6-1
DNA: TGTGCCAGCGAGGGCCCCGCGGTTTCGGGTGGCTACACCTTC; CDR3: CASEGPAVSGGYTF; D: NA; size: NA; J: TRBJ1-2; V: TRBV11-2
DNA: TGTGCCTGGAGTCCCCCAGGAGCTTTCTTT; CDR3: CAWSPPGAFF; D: NA; size: NA; J: TRBJ1-1; V: TRBV30
DNA: TGTGCCAGCAGGTCGGGACAGCAAAACTATGGCTACACCTTC; CDR3: CASRSGQQNYGYTF; D: TRBD1; size: few; J: TRBJ1-2; V: TRBV28
DNA: TGTGCCAGCAGCCCCCGGACGGGAAGCTCCTACGAGCAGTACTTC; CDR3: CASSPRTGSSYEQYF; D: NA; size: NA; J: TRBJ2-7; V: TRBV5-4
DNA: TGTGCCAGCAGAGACAGGGCTGGAAACACCATATATTTT; CDR3: CASRDRAGNTIYF; D: TRBD1; size: few; J: TRBJ1-3; V: TRBV2
DNA: TGTGCCAGCAGCCGCAGGGGACCCCAGGCAGATACGCAGTATTTT; CDR3: CASSRRGPQADTQYF; D: NA; size: NA; J: TRBJ2-3; V: TRBV7-6
DNA: TGTTCCAGCAGCCCTTTGGGGGGGTCCTACAATGAGCAGTTCTTC; CDR3: CSSSPLGGSYNEQFF; D: TRBD2; size: NA; J: TRBJ2-1; V: TRBV7-3
DNA: TGTGCCAGCAGCTTAGGGACTAGCGGGGGTCAAGAGACCCAGTACTTC; CDR3: CASSLGTSGGQETQYF; D: TRBD2; size: NA; J: TRBJ2-5; V: TRBV7-6
DNA: TGTGCTAGTGGTCCAGGAACCACATTGGGGGGTACGCAGTATTTT; CDR3: CASGPGTTLGGTQYF; D: NA; size: NA; J: TRBJ2-3; V: TRBV12-5
DNA: TGTGCCAGCAGCCTGGGAGGGAAGACGAACACCGGGGAGCTGTTTTTT; CDR3: CASSLGGKTNTGELFF; D: TRBD2; size: NA; J: TRBJ2-2; V: TRBV7-8
DNA: TGTGCCAGCAGCTCACAAGGCAATCAGCCCCAGCATTTT; CDR3: CASSSQGNQPQHF; D: NA; size: NA; J: TRBJ1-5; V: TRBV7-2
DNA: TGTGCCAGCCGACTAGCGGGGAGCTCCTACGAGCAGTACTTC; CDR3: CASRLAGSSYEQYF; D: TRBD2; size: few; J: TRBJ2-7; V: TRBV6-6
DNA: TGTGCCAGCAGTTACAGTCGTACTAGCACAGATACGCAGTATTTT; CDR3: CASSYSRTSTDTQYF; D: NA; size: NA; J: TRBJ2-3; V: TRBV6-6
DNA: TGTGCCAGCAGCTTAGATCGATCGGACGAGCAGTACTTC; CDR3: CASSLDRSDEQYF; D: NA; size: NA; J: TRBJ2-7; V: TRBV11-2
DNA: TGTGCCAGCTCACGGATGGGAGGGGCCGCTAATTCACCCCTCCACTTT; CDR3: CASSRMGGAANSPLHF; D: NA; size: NA; J: TRBJ1-6; V: TRBV2
DNA: TGTGCCAGCAGCGACCCCCCGGGACAGCGCACAGATACGCAGTATTTT; CDR3: CASSDPPGQRTDTQYF; D: TRBD1; size: NA; J: TRBJ2-3; V: TRBV5-4
DNA: TGTGCCAGCAGCCCCGGGACTACGAACACCGGGGAGCTGTTTTTT; CDR3: CASSPGTTNTGELFF; D: TRBD2; size: NA; J: TRBJ2-2; V: TRBV7-9